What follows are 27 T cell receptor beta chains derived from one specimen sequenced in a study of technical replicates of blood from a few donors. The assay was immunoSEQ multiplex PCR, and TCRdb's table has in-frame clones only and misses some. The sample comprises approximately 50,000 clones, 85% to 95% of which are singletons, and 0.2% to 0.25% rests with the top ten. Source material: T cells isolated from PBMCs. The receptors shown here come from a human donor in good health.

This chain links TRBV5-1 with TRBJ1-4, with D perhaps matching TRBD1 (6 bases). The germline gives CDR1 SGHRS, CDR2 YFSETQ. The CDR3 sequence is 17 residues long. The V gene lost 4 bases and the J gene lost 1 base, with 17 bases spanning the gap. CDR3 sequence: CASSPGGGGITNEKLFF. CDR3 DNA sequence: TGCGCCAGCAGCCCTGGCGGGGGCGGGATAACTAATGAAAAACTGTTTTTT.

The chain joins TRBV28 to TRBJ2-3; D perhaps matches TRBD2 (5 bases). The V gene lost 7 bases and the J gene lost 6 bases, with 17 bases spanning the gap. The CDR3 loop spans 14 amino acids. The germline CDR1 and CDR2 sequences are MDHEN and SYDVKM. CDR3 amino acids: CASILTPGSDTQYF. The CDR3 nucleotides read TGTGCCAGCATCTTAACCCCGGGATCGGATACGCAGTATTTT.

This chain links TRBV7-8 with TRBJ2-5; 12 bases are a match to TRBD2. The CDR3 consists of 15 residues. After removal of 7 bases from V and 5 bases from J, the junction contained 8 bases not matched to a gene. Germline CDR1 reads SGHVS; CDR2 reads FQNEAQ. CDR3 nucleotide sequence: TGTGCCAGCACGAAAGCGGGACTAGCGGGCGAGACCCAGTACTTC. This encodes CASTKAGLAGETQYF.

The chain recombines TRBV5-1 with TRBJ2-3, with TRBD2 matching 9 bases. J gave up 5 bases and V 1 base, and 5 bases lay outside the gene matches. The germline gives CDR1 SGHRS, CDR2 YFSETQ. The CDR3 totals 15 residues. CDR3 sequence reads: CASSLSGRPGDTQYF. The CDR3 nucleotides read TGCGCCAGCAGCTTGAGCGGGAGGCCTGGAGATACGCAGTATTTT.

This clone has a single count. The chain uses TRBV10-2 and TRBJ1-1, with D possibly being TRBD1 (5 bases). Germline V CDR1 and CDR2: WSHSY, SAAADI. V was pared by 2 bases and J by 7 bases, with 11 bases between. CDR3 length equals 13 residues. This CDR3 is CASSEQGGGEAFF. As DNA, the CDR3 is TGCGCCAGCAGTGAGCAGGGCGGCGGTGAAGCTTTCTTT.

Here the CDR3 DNA reads TGCGCCAGCAGTGCGGCGGGGGGGCCGGAAGAGACCCAGTACTTC. As protein: CASSAAGGPEETQYF. The chain couples TRBV10-1 to TRBJ2-5; 9 nucleotides align to TRBD2. The CDR3 consists of 15 residues. With V trimmed by 4 bases and J by 3 bases, 6 bases remained unmatched. Germline CDR1 WNHNN, CDR2 SYGVQD (reference sequence).

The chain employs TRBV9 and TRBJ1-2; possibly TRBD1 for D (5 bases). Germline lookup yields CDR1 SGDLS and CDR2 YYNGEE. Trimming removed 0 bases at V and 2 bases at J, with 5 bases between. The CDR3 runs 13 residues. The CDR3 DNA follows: TGTGCCAGCAGCGTAGGACAGAACTATGGCTACACCTTC. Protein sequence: CASSVGQNYGYTF.

The CDR3, as DNA: TGTGCCAGCAGCGACGCCCGGGGGAATCAAGAGACCCAGTACTTC. The encoded protein is CASSDARGNQETQYF. The V call is TRBV9, the J call TRBJ2-5; tentatively, D is TRBD2 (6 bases). V dropped 3 bases and J dropped 2 bases, with 14 bases sitting between them. Germline V lookup: CDR1 SGDLS, CDR2 YYNGEE. This CDR3 comprises 15 residues.

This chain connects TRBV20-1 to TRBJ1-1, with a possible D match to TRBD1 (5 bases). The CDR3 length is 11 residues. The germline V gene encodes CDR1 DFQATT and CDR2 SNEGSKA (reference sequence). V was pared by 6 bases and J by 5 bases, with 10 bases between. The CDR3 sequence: CSATGGTEAFF. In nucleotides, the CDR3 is TGCAGTGCCACCGGGGGGACTGAAGCTTTCTTT.

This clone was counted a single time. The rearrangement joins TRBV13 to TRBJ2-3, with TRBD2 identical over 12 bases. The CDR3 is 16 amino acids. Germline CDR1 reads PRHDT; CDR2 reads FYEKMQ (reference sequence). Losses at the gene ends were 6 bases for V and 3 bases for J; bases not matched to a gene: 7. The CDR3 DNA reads TGTGCCAGCAGTCCACTAGCGGGGGGTTTGACAGATACGCAGTATTTT. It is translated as CASSPLAGGLTDTQYF.

CDR3 nucleotides: TGCGCCAGCAGCGAGACTGCGGCCGTCTACGGGGGCACTGAAGCTTTCTTT. Its protein product is CASSETAAVYGGTEAFF. This chain uses TRBV5-1 with TRBJ1-1, with TRBD1 as a possible D gene (5 bases). Looked up from germline, CDR1 is SGHRS and CDR2 is YFSETQ. This CDR3 is 17 amino acids long. V was trimmed by 4 bases and J by 4 bases, leaving 23 bases between them. Full variable domain (outside the CDR3, taken from reference TRBV5-1 and TRBJ1-1): KAGVTQTPRYLIKTRGQQVTLSCSPISGHRSVSWYQQTPGQGLQFLFEYFSETQRNKGNFPGRFSGRQFSNSRSEMNVSTLELGDSALYLCASSETAAVYGGTEAFFGQGTRLTVV.

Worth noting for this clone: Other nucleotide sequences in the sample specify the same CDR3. For the CDR3, the DNA is TGTGCCAGCAGTCTTTACAGTGGGAATCAGCCCCAGCATTTT. Protein sequence: CASSLYSGNQPQHF. The chain employs TRBV28 and TRBJ1-5, with D unresolved. Deletions cut 5 bases from V and 4 bases from J, with 12 bases between. The germline V gene has CDR1 MDHEN and CDR2 SYDVKM. The CDR3 length is 14 residues.

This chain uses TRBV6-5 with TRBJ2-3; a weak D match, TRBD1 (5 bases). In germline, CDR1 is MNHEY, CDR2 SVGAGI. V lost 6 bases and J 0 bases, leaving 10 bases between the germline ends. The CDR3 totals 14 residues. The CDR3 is CASRKGSSTDTQYF. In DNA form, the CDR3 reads TGTGCCAGCAGAAAGGGGTCGAGCACAGATACGCAGTATTTT.

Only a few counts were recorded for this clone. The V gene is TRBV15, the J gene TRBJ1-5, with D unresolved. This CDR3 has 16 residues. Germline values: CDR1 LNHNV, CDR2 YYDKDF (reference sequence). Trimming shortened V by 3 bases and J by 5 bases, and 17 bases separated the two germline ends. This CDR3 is CATSRWERTQYQPQHF. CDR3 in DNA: TGTGCCACCAGCAGGTGGGAACGGACTCAATATCAGCCCCAGCATTTT.

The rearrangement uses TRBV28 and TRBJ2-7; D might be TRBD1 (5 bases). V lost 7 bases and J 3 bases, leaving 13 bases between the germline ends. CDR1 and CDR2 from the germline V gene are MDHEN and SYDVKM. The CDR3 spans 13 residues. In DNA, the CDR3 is TGTGCCAGCAATCCAGGGCGTATCTACGAGCAGTACTTC. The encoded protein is CASNPGRIYEQYF.

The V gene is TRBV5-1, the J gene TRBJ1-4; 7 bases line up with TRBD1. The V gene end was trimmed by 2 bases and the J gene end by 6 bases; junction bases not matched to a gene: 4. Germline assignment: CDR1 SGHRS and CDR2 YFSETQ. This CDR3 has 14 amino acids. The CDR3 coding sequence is TGCGCCAGCAGCTTTGGGCAGGGGGATGAAAAACTGTTTTTT. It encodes CASSFGQGDEKLFF.

The CDR3 nucleotides read TGCGCCAGCAGCTTATTCGGGACAGGCCCCCAAGGGACTGAAGCTTTCTTT. It encodes CASSLFGTGPQGTEAFF. V gene TRBV5-1 combines with J gene TRBJ1-1, with 8 bases aligning to TRBD1. CDR3 length equals 17 residues. Germline V lookup: CDR1 SGHRS, CDR2 YFSETQ. J lost 5 bases, V lost 2 bases, and 14 bases had no gene match.

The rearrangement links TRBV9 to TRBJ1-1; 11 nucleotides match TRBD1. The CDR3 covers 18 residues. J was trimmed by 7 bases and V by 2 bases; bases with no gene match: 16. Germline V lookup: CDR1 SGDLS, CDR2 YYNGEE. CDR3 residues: CASSVTARQGQGDHEAFF. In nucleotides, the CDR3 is TGTGCCAGCAGCGTTACAGCCCGACAGGGACAGGGGGACCATGAAGCTTTCTTT.

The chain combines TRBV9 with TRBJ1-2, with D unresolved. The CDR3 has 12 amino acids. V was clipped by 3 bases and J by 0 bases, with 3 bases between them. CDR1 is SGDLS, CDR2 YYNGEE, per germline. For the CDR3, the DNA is TGTGCCAGCAGCGCGTCTAACTATGGCTACACCTTC. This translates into CASSASNYGYTF.

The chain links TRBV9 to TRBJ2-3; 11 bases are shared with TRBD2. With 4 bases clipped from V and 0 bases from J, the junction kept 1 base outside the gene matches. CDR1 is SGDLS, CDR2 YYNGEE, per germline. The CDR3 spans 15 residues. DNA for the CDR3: TGTGCCAGCAGCCGACTAGCGGGAAGCACAGATACGCAGTATTTT. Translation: CASSRLAGSTDTQYF.

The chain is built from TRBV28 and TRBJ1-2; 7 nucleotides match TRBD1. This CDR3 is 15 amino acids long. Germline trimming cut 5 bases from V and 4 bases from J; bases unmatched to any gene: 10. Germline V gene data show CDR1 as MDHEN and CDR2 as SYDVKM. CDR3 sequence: CASSPKTGRSYGYTF. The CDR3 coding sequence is TGTGCCAGCAGTCCTAAGACAGGGAGGAGCTATGGCTACACCTTC.

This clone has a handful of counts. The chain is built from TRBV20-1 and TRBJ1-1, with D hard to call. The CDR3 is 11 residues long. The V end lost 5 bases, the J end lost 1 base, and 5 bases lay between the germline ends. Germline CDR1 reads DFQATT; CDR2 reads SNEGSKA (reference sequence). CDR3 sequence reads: CSAPWNTEAFF. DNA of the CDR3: TGCAGTGCTCCGTGGAACACTGAAGCTTTCTTT.

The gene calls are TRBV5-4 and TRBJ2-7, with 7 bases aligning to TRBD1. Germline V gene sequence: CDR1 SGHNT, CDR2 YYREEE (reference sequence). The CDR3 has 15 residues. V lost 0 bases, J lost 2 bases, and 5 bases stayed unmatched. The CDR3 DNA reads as TGTGCCAGCAGCTTGGACAGGGGATTCCCCTACGAGCAGTACTTC. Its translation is CASSLDRGFPYEQYF.

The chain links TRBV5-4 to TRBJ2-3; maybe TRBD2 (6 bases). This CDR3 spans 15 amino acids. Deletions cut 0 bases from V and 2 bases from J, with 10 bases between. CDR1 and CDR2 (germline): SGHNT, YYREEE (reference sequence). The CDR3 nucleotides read TGTGCCAGCAGCTTGGCGGGGGATCTCACAGATACGCAGTATTTT. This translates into CASSLAGDLTDTQYF.

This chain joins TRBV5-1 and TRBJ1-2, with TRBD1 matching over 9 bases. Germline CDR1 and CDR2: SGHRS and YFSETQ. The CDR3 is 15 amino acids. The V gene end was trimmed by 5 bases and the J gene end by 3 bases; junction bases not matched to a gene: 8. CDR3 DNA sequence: TGCGCCAGCAGAGTAGGGGACAGGGAACACTATGGCTACACCTTC. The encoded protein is CASRVGDREHYGYTF.

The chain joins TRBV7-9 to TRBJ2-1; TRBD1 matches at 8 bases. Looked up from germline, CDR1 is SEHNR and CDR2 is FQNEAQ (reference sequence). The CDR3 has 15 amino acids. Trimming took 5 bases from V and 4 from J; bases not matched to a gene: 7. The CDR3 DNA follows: TGTGCCAGCAGCCTCGGGACAGGACCTTACAATGAGCAGTTCTTC. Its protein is CASSLGTGPYNEQFF.

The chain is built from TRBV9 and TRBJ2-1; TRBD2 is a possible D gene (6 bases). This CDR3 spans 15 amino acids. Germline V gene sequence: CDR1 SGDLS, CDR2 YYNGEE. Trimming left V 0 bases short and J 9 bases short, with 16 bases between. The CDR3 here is CASSVAGLKAGEQFF. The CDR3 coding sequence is TGTGCCAGCAGCGTAGCGGGACTCAAAGCCGGTGAGCAGTTCTTC.